The T cell receptor (beta chain) described here comes from a study of T cell repertoires in cytomegalovirus infection. Points from the study as a whole: HLA-C-restricted CMV clonotypes gave the most frequent clonotype in two of eight donors.

Losses at the gene ends were 6 bases for V and 6 bases for J; bases not matched to a gene: 10. The CDR3 is made up of 15 amino acids. The germline CDR1 and CDR2 sequences are MNHEY and SVGEGT. About this clonotype itself: Its antigen is as yet unknown.

TCRdb reprocessed the reads via MiXCR and lists one record per CDR3 protein. The top ten clones hold around an eighth of a sample with around 800,000 distinct CDR3 sequences, around a third of them seen once. The chain recombines TRBV6-2 or TRBV6-3 with TRBJ1-2, with 10 bases lining up with TRBD1. The TCR sequence derives from a human donor in good health (CMV status not recorded). Some clones in this sample may be carry-over from other donors' samples. Specimen: cultured CD8+ T cells from PBMCs, collected from culture after CMV antigen stimulation. The CDR3 here is CASRDRDRGIDGYTF. The CDR3 nucleotides are TGTGCCAGCAGAGACCGGGACAGGGGAATAGATGGCTACACCTTC.